This T cell receptor (beta chain) was documented in a study of beta chain features in type 1 diabetes. Study overall: Age and gender were similar between patients and healthy donors, as were cell yields.

Expressed TCRB transcripts were sequenced because the entire RNA isolate underwent reverse transcription. Method: immunoSEQ multiplex PCR; TCRdb's copy keeps in-frame clones and lacks some. The repertoire holds about 360,000 clones, over 10% seen once, with roughly 0.017% in the top ten. This CDR3 has 17 amino acids. V shed 5 bases and J shed 3 bases, with 23 bases lying between them. Germline V gene lookup returns CDR1 SGHTA and CDR2 FQGNSA. Whole-study results and caveats: Naive, central memory and Treg TCRB repertoires appeared more alike in patients than in healthy donors.

Comments on this clone: The antigen is undetermined.

Sequenced material: naive CD4+ T cells from blood. The TCR comes from a man between 18 and 35 years old in good health. This chain links TRBV7-2 with TRBJ2-7, with a weak D call TRBD1 (6 bases). The CDR3 spells CASSISLKTGRSYEQYF. CDR3 bases: TGTGCCAGCAGCATATCCCTAAAGACAGGAAGGAGCTACGAGCAGTACTTC. Variable domain in full (rest from reference TRBV7-2 and TRBJ2-7): GAGVSQSPSNKVTEKGKDVELRCDPISGHTALYWYRQSLGQGLEFLIYFQGNSAPDKSGLPSDRFSAERTGGSVSTLTIQRTQQEDSAVYLCASSISLKTGRSYEQYFGPGTRLTVT.